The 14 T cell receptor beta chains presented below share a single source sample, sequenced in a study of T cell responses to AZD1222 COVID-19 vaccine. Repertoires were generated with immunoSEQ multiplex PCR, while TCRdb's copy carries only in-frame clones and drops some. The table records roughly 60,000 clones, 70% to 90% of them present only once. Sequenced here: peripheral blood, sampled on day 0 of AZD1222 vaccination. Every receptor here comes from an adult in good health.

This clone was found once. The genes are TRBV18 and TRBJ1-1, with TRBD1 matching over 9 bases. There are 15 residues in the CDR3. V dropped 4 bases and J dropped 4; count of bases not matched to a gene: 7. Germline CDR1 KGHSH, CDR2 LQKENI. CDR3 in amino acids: CASSRDRVGSTEAFF. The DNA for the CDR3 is TGTGCCAGCTCACGGGACAGGGTCGGGAGCACTGAAGCTTTCTTT.

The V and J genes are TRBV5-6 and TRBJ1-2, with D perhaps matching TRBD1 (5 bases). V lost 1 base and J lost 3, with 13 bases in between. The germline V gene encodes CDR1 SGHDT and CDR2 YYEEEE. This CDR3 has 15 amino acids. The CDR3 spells CASSLFPGSDYGYTF. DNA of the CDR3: TGTGCCAGCAGCTTGTTTCCAGGGTCTGACTATGGCTACACCTTC. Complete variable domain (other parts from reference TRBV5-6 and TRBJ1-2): DAGVTQSPTHLIKTRGQQVTLRCSPKSGHDTVSWYQQALGQGPQFIFQYYEEEERQRGNFPDRFSGHQFPNYSSELNVNALLLGDSALYLCASSLFPGSDYGYTFGSGTRLTVV.

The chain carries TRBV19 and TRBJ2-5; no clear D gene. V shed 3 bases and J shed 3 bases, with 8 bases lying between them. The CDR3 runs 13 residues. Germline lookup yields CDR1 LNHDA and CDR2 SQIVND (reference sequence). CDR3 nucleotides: TGTGCCAGTAGTATTCTGGCGGAAGAGACCCAGTACTTC. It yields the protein CASSILAEETQYF.

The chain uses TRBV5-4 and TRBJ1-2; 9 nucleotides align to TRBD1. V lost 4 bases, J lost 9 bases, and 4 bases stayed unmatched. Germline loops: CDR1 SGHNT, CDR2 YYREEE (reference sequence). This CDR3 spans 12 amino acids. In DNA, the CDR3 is TGTGCCAGCAGCCGGGACAGGGCACGCTACACCTTC. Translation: CASSRDRARYTF.

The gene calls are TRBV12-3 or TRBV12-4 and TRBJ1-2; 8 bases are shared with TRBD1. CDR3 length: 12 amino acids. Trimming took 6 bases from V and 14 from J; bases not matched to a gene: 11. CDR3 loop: CASSLQGGGRTF. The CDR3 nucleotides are TGTGCCAGCAGCCTACAGGGGGGCGGGCGTACCTTC.

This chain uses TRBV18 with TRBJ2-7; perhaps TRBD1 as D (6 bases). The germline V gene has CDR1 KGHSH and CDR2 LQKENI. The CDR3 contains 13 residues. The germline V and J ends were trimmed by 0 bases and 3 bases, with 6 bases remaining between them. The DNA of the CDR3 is TGTGCCAGCTCACCACCGACAGGCTACGAGCAGTACTTC. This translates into CASSPPTGYEQYF.

DNA for the CDR3: TGTGCCAGCAGTTACTCGAACCATGGCTACACCTTC. Translation: CASSYSNHGYTF. The chain uses TRBV6-5 and TRBJ1-2, with D uncertain. The CDR3 is 12 residues long. V was pared by 0 bases and J by 6 bases, with 5 bases between. Per germline, CDR1 MNHEY and CDR2 SVGAGI.

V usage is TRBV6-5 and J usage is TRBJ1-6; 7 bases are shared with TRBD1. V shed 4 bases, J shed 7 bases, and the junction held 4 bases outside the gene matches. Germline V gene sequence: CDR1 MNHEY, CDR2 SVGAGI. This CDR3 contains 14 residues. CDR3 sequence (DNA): TGTGCCAGCAGTTTCGACAGGGTGAATTCACCCCTCCACTTT. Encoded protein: CASSFDRVNSPLHF.

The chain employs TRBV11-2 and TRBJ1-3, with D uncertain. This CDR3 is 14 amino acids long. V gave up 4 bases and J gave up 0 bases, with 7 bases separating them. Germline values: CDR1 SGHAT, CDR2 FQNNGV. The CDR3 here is CASSSQISGNTIYF. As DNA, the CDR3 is TGTGCCAGCAGCTCCCAGATCTCTGGAAACACCATATATTTT.

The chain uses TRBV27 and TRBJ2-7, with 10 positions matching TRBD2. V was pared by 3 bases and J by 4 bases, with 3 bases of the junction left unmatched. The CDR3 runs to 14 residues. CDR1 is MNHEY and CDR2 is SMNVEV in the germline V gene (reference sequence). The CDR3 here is CASSLSGGVYEQYF. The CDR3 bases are TGTGCCAGCAGTTTGAGCGGGGGGGTGTACGAGCAGTACTTC.

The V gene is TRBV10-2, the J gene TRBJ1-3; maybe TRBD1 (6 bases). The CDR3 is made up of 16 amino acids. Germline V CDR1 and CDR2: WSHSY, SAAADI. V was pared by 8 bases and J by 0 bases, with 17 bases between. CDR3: CASSRGAGVSGNTIYF. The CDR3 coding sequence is TGCGCCAGCTCCCGGGGGGCAGGAGTCTCTGGAAACACCATATATTTT.

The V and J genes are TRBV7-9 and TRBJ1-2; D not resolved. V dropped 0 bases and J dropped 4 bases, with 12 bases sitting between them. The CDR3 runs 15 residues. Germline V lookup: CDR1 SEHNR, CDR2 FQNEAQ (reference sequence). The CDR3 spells CASSLADGITYGYTF. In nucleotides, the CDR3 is TGTGCCAGCAGCTTAGCCGACGGTATCACCTATGGCTACACCTTC.

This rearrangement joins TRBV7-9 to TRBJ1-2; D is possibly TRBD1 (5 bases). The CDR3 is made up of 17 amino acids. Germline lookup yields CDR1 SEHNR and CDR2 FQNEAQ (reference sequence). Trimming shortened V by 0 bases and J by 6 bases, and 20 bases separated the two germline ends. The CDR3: CASSLAPEGSWIHGYTF. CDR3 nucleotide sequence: TGTGCCAGCAGCTTAGCGCCCGAGGGGTCTTGGATTCATGGCTACACCTTC.

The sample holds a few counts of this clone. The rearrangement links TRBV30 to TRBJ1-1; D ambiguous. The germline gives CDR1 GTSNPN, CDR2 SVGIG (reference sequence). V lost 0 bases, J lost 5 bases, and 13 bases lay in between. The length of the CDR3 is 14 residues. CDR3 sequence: CAWSVVPRGTEAFF. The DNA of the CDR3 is TGTGCCTGGAGTGTGGTCCCCAGAGGGACTGAAGCTTTCTTT.